The clone carrying this TCR beta chain came up once. Its target is unknown. It was CD45RO-negative cells, positively selected for CCR7, that made up naive CD8 cells, with terminally differentiated effector memory CD45RA+ cells excluded. The donors, all of them Caucasian adults, lived in Nashville, Tennessee. It was 150 to 250 ng DNA, approximately 30,000 T cell genomes, that sorted-subset replicate PCRs used. Produced via immunoSEQ multiplex PCR; TCRdb's table is partial and in-frame only. The table shows about 700,000 clones, with roughly nine tenths occurring only once. The data were taken from a study of shared clonotypes between healthy human individuals. Background on the study: Aged between 18 and 49, the donors were a couple of women and three men.

Study-level points and caveats: Larger estimated richness was generally seen in naive subsets than in memory subsets.

J gave up 5 bases and V 8 bases, and 13 bases lay outside the gene matches. The germline CDR1 and CDR2 sequences are MNHNS and SASEGT. The CDR3 is made up of 15 amino acids. The clonotype comes from a man aged 30-40 years in good health. This sequence joins TRBV6-1 and TRBJ2-3, with TRBD2 matching 7 bases. The sample taken for sequencing was naive CD8+ T cells sorted from blood. As DNA, the CDR3 is TGTGCCAGCGGAGCGGGGAGTTCAGTGGGAGATACGCAGTATTTT. It encodes CASGAGSSVGDTQYF.